These T cell receptor beta chains were read from a single sample in a study of HIV-infected patients and healthy controls. A single record per CDR3 protein comes from TCRdb applying MiXCR to the 5' RACE reads. The table has more than 60,000 distinct CDR3 sequences, 15% to 20% seen once. Material for sequencing was CD4+ T cells from blood. The receptors stem from a human donor in good health. Each CDR3 is given with its conserved first and last residue. The D gene is left open where the match is weak. Clone size, where shown, is once, few, many, or a class for clones that have expanded.

cdr3_aa j_call d_call clone_size v_call
CAVGGLAKNIQYF TRBJ2-4 . . TRBV11-3
CASSLTGLSYEQYF TRBJ2-7 . . TRBV6-2/TRBV6-3
CASSHGQGYPIAF TRBJ2-1 TRBD1 few TRBV12-3/TRBV12-4
CASSLGRGRRLETQYF TRBJ2-5 . many TRBV7-9
CASSETGGRNYGYTF TRBJ1-2 TRBD1 . TRBV6-1
CASRIRLALSTDTQYF TRBJ2-3 TRBD2 . TRBV12-3/TRBV12-4
CASSKGVEAYEQYF TRBJ2-7 . few TRBV6-2/TRBV6-3
CASSFIMGARPEAFF TRBJ1-1 . many TRBV7-9
CSARRSLGNTEAFF TRBJ1-1 . few TRBV29-1
CASSQELAGPSTDTQYF TRBJ2-3 TRBD2 . TRBV4-3
CASSPLGGEQFF TRBJ2-1 . . TRBV19
CASSIRTGALNTEAFF TRBJ1-1 TRBD1 . TRBV19
CASSAQGVEYEQYF TRBJ2-7 . few TRBV2
CASSQDWRGFYEQYF TRBJ2-7 . many TRBV4-1
CATSIAGTGVQFF TRBJ2-1 TRBD1 . TRBV24-1
CASSHRQGGETQYF TRBJ2-5 TRBD1 few TRBV12-3/TRBV12-4
CASSQGTRQETQYF TRBJ2-5 . . TRBV11-3
CASSLAGQSTDTQYF TRBJ2-3 . few TRBV7-2
CASKSAGGSDFSF TRBJ2-1 TRBD2 . TRBV6-6
CASSTSYNSPLHF TRBJ1-6 . . TRBV7-2
CASRPTRRGYNEQFF TRBJ2-1 . many TRBV12-2
CASSMGDGEQYF TRBJ2-7 . . TRBV19
CASSIQGDRGTEAFF TRBJ1-1 TRBD1 . TRBV19
CASSTRTSVTYEQYF TRBJ2-7 TRBD2 . TRBV19
CASSLVGQGRNTIYF TRBJ1-3 TRBD1 many TRBV12-3/TRBV12-4
CASSVQGAGTGELFF TRBJ2-2 TRBD1 many TRBV12-3/TRBV12-4
CASLPDPGGDEQFF TRBJ2-1 . few TRBV6-5
CASRPLSIENEQFF TRBJ2-1 . . TRBV7-2
CSVAHGQPSGYTF TRBJ1-2 . . TRBV29-1
CASSDVQGSNQPQHF TRBJ1-5 TRBD1 many TRBV6-1
CASSRRTVTLGPQHF TRBJ1-5 . many TRBV12-3/TRBV12-4
CASGRVGTRLTFGTDTQYF TRBJ2-3 . . TRBV21-1
CSARDTGTEGEQYF TRBJ2-7 . few TRBV20-1
CASTRVGLGTF TRBJ1-2 . . TRBV2
CASSPPGTRRYEQYF TRBJ2-7 . . TRBV18
CSARRDRNSPLHF TRBJ1-6 . . TRBV20-1
CASSAWTAQETQYF TRBJ2-5 . . TRBV2
CSARASDRNIQYF TRBJ2-4 . few TRBV20-1
CASSPSIGVRSEQYF TRBJ2-7 . many TRBV3-1
CSARSGGNQPQHF TRBJ1-5 . . TRBV20-1
CSAGGTGGGNQPQHF TRBJ1-5 TRBD1 medium-sized TRBV20-1
CASSFTSGMNEQFF TRBJ2-1 TRBD2 few TRBV11-2
CASRRGQKNTEAFF TRBJ1-1 TRBD1 . TRBV27
CASSTWTPYNEQFF TRBJ2-1 . many TRBV12-3/TRBV12-4
CASSSTGALSGNTIYF TRBJ1-3 . . TRBV6-5
CASSDRGQEQYF TRBJ2-7 TRBD1 many TRBV6-6
CASSYLTWTGNTEAFF TRBJ1-1 TRBD1 few TRBV6-5
CASSVGLVGTDTQYF TRBJ2-3 . many TRBV9
CASSLGHNAEAFF TRBJ1-1 . few TRBV7-3
CASSQGARTGELFF TRBJ2-2 TRBD1 . TRBV19
CAWSPPIRGTNEKLFF TRBJ1-4 . . TRBV30
CSARDRSDSSGNTIYF TRBJ1-3 . . TRBV20-1
CASSGTYNEQFF TRBJ2-1 . many TRBV25-1
CASSRSEETQYF TRBJ2-5 . many TRBV9
CASSDWEETQYF TRBJ2-5 . few TRBV2
CASTPGLAGAGETQYF TRBJ2-5 TRBD2 few TRBV28
CSARDRGPSRLFF TRBJ1-4 . . TRBV20-1
CASSLVQGYGYTF TRBJ1-2 . many TRBV28
CASSLLASGITKNIQYF TRBJ2-4 TRBD2 few TRBV5-5